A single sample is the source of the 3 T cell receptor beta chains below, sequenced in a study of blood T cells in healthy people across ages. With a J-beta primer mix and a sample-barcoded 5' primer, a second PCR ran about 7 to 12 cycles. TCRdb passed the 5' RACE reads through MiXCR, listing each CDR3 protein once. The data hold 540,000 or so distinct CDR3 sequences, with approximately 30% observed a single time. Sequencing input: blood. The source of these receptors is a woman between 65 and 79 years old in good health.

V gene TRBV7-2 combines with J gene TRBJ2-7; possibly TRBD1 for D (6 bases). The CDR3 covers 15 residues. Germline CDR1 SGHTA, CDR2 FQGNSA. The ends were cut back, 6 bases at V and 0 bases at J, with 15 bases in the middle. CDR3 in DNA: TGTGCCAGCAGGAGAGGGGGACCTAGCTCCTACGAGCAGTACTTC. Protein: CASRRGGPSSYEQYF.

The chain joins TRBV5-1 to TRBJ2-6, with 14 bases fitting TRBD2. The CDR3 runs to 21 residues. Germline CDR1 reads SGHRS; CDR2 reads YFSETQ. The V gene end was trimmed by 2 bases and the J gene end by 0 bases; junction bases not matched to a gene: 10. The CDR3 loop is CASSLPGLAGVSFSGANVLTF. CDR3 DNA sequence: TGCGCCAGCAGCTTACCGGGACTAGCGGGGGTTTCCTTCTCTGGGGCCAACGTCCTGACTTTC. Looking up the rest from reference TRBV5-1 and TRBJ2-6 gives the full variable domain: KAGVTQTPRYLIKTRGQQVTLSCSPISGHRSVSWYQQTPGQGLQFLFEYFSETQRNKGNFPGRFSGRQFSNSRSEMNVSTLELGDSALYLCASSLPGLAGVSFSGANVLTFGAGSRLTVL.

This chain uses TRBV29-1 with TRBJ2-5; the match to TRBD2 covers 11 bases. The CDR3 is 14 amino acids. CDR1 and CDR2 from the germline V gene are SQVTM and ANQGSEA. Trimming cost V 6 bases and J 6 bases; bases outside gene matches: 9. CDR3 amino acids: CSVRTSGGLQTQYF. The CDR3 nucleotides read TGCAGCGTCCGTACTAGCGGGGGCCTCCAGACCCAGTACTTC.